This passage covers 26 T cell receptor beta chains from one sample sequenced in a study of blood T cell repertoires in COVID-19. Repertoires were generated with immunoSEQ multiplex PCR, while TCRdb's copy carries only in-frame clones and drops some. Among about 110,000 clones listed, 70% to 85% were seen once. Specimen: peripheral blood. The receptor set was obtained from a woman between 55 and 75 years old with acute or convalescent COVID-19.

The rearrangement links TRBV29-1 to TRBJ2-1, with 7 bases aligning to TRBD2. Germline V lookup: CDR1 SQVTM, CDR2 ANQGSEA. The ends lost 6 bases at V and 0 bases at J; junction bases unmatched: 2. This CDR3 is 13 amino acids long. CDR3 region: CSVGLVSYNEQFF. DNA for the CDR3: TGCAGCGTAGGACTAGTCTCCTACAATGAGCAGTTCTTC.

This clone was counted only a few times. This chain connects TRBV12-3 or TRBV12-4 to TRBJ1-2; D is possibly TRBD1 (5 bases). This CDR3 is built from 13 residues. V lost 3 bases, J lost 5 bases, and 10 bases lay in between. CDR3: CASSLATEYGYTF. The DNA for the CDR3 is TGTGCCAGCAGTTTGGCGACAGAATATGGCTACACCTTC.

The J gene is TRBJ1-4, the V gene TRBV19; 7 nucleotides agree with TRBD1. The CDR3 extends over 14 amino acids. After removal of 5 bases from V and 5 bases from J, the junction contained 5 bases not matched to a gene. The germline CDR1 and CDR2 sequences are LNHDA and SQIVND (reference sequence). CDR3 protein: CASSPSTGNEKLFF. For the CDR3, the DNA is TGTGCCAGTAGTCCATCGACAGGGAATGAAAAACTGTTTTTT.

The chain is built from TRBV7-3 and TRBJ2-5; 8 bases fit TRBD2. After removal of 3 bases from V and 5 bases from J, the junction contained 8 bases not matched to a gene. The CDR3 covers 15 residues. Germline CDR1 SGHTA, CDR2 FQGTGA. CDR3 amino acids: CASSLTGGPQETQYF. In DNA, the CDR3 is TGTGCCAGCAGCTTGACGGGAGGGCCGCAGGAGACCCAGTACTTC. The full variable domain, completed using reference TRBV7-3 and TRBJ2-5, is GAGVSQTPSNKVTEKGKYVELRCDPISGHTALYWYRQSLGQGPEFLIYFQGTGAADDSGLPNDRFFAVRPEGSVSTLKIQRTERGDSAVYLCASSLTGGPQETQYFGPGTRLLVL.

V usage is TRBV4-1 and J usage is TRBJ2-1, with D possibly TRBD2 on 6 matching bases. There are 15 residues in the CDR3. V shed 0 bases and J shed 10 bases, with 16 bases lying between them. The germline CDR1 and CDR2 sequences are MGHRA and YSYEKL. CDR3 nucleotides: TGCGCCAGCAGCCAAGATCTGGGTTTGGGGGGAGAGCAGTTCTTC. This gives the protein CASSQDLGLGGEQFF.

V usage is TRBV6-1 and J usage is TRBJ2-3; D is possibly TRBD2 (7 bases). Germline values: CDR1 MNHNS, CDR2 SASEGT. V lost 2 bases and J 4 bases, leaving 16 bases between the germline ends. The CDR3 is 16 amino acids. The CDR3 DNA sequence: TGTGCCAGCAGTGAAAGGGGGGACTACGAAGCAGATACGCAGTATTTT. Translating gives CASSERGDYEADTQYF.

This sequence joins TRBV7-8 and TRBJ2-3; D uncertain. The CDR3 is 13 residues long. The germline CDR1 and CDR2 sequences are SGHVS and FQNEAQ. V lost 3 bases to trimming and J lost 6 bases, with 10 bases between them. CDR3 protein: CASSFVSADTQYF. The CDR3 DNA follows: TGTGCCAGCAGCTTCGTATCTGCGGATACGCAGTATTTT.

V and J are TRBV5-1 and TRBJ1-1, with D perhaps matching TRBD1 (5 bases). The CDR3 runs 14 residues. The V and J ends lost 4 bases and 0 bases respectively, with 10 bases between them. Germline V gives CDR1 SGHRS, CDR2 YFSETQ. CDR3 sequence (DNA): TGCGCCAGCAGCGGCCCAGGGTTGAACACTGAAGCTTTCTTT. It encodes CASSGPGLNTEAFF.

This sequence joins TRBV10-1 and TRBJ1-4; a weak D match, TRBD1 (6 bases). The germline V and J ends were trimmed by 7 bases and 5 bases, with 17 bases remaining between them. The CDR3 spans 15 residues. CDR1 and CDR2 from the germline V gene are WNHNN and SYGVQD (reference sequence). In nucleotides, the CDR3 is TGCGCCAGCATTTCAGGGGTCCTCGGGAATGAAAAACTGTTTTTT. Translating gives CASISGVLGNEKLFF.

The V call is TRBV7-9, the J call TRBJ2-7; weak D call: TRBD2 (6 bases). Germline V CDR1 and CDR2: SEHNR, FQNEAQ (reference sequence). The V end was cut by 6 bases, the J end by 3 bases, with 15 bases between. This CDR3 comprises 14 residues. CDR3 protein: CASRPSGSHYEQYF. In nucleotides, the CDR3 is TGTGCCAGCAGACCCTCCGGGAGCCACTACGAGCAGTACTTC.

The genes are TRBV14 and TRBJ1-2; TRBD1 matches 9 bases. Germline CDR1 SGHDN, CDR2 FVKESK. V gave up 4 bases and J gave up 7 bases; unmatched junction bases: 10. The CDR3 totals 15 residues. As DNA, the CDR3 is TGTGCCAGCAGCCGGGAGCGGACAGGGGCGGTTGGCTACACCTTC. Residues: CASSRERTGAVGYTF.

The CDR3 DNA reads TGTGCCAGCTCACCACGGGAGGGGAACTATGGCTACACCTTC. This codes for CASSPREGNYGYTF. The rearrangement joins TRBV18 to TRBJ1-2, with a tentative D call TRBD1 (5 bases). The CDR3 extends over 14 amino acids. CDR1 is KGHSH, CDR2 LQKENI, per germline. V was trimmed by 1 base and J by 2 bases, leaving 8 bases between them.

This clone was seen a handful of times. The genes are TRBV27 and TRBJ1-5; the D gene is possibly TRBD1 (5 bases). The V gene lost 6 bases and the J gene lost 6 bases, with 15 bases spanning the gap. This CDR3 has 14 residues. Germline loops: CDR1 MNHEY, CDR2 SMNVEV (reference sequence). CDR3 sequence reads: CASRAIQGGQPQHF. The CDR3 DNA is TGTGCCAGCAGAGCGATCCAGGGTGGTCAGCCCCAGCATTTT.

The CDR3 nucleotides are TGTGCCAGCAGCTCCCTTACTAGCGGGGCTACCTACGAGCAGTACTTC. This translates into CASSSLTSGATYEQYF. The V and J genes are TRBV7-2 and TRBJ2-7, with TRBD2 identical over 10 bases. CDR3 size: 16 residues. The J segment lost 2 bases and the V segment lost 4 bases, leaving 8 bases of the junction unmatched. From germline, CDR1 is SGHTA and CDR2 FQGNSA.

The chain combines TRBV19 with TRBJ2-7; TRBD1 aligns across 12 bases. The CDR3 has 18 amino acids. The V gene end was trimmed by 5 bases and the J gene end by 1 base; junction bases not matched to a gene: 12. Germline lookup yields CDR1 LNHDA and CDR2 SQIVND (reference sequence). The DNA of the CDR3 is TGTGCCAGTAGTGTCTCCGGGACAGGGGGCGCGGAATCCTACGAGCAGTACTTC. Its protein is CASSVSGTGGAESYEQYF.

The rearrangement joins TRBV25-1 to TRBJ1-2; a weak D match, TRBD1 (5 bases). CDR1 is MGHDK, CDR2 SYGVNS, per germline. V was pared by 4 bases and J by 8 bases, with 20 bases between. The CDR3 has 15 residues. The CDR3 is CASSATTGRLGGYTF. The CDR3 nucleotides read TGTGCCAGCAGTGCGACAACAGGAAGGCTGGGGGGCTACACCTTC.

The chain combines TRBV6-6 with TRBJ2-7; TRBD2 matches at 7 bases. This CDR3 comprises 14 residues. V trimming: 5 bases; J trimming: 2 bases; junction bases outside the gene matches: 6. Per the germline V gene, CDR1 is MNHNY and CDR2 is SVGAGI (reference sequence). CDR3 DNA: TGTGCCAGCAGTCGCTCTAGCGGAGCCTACGAGCAGTACTTC. This encodes CASSRSSGAYEQYF.

The CDR3 region has the DNA TGCGCCAGCAGCCCGACGGACAGGGGGATCGTCGAGCAGTACTTC. Its protein product is CASSPTDRGIVEQYF. V is TRBV5-1 and J is TRBJ2-7; 10 bases fit TRBD1. V lost 4 bases, J lost 6 bases, and 10 bases stayed unmatched. The length of the CDR3 is 15 residues. From germline, CDR1 is SGHRS and CDR2 YFSETQ.

This clone was picked up a small number of times. This rearrangement joins TRBV6-1 to TRBJ1-2; 7 bases are shared with TRBD1. CDR3 size: 17 residues. Trimming took 4 bases from V and 9 from J; bases not matched to a gene: 20. The germline V gene encodes CDR1 MNHNS and CDR2 SASEGT. The CDR3 region is CASSAARGRGPVPRYTF. The CDR3 DNA follows: TGTGCCAGCAGTGCCGCAAGGGGGCGGGGTCCCGTCCCCCGCTACACCTTC.

The J gene is TRBJ2-7, the V gene TRBV6-5; D might be TRBD1 (7 bases). The germline gives CDR1 MNHEY, CDR2 SVGAGI. The length of the CDR3 is 13 residues. For the CDR3, the DNA is TGTCTAACTCGGGGGACAGTCTCCTACGAGCAGTACTTC. Translation: CLTRGTVSYEQYF.

DNA of the CDR3: TGTGCCGTCGCAGCGAGCTCTGGAAACACCATATATTTT. Translating gives CAVAASSGNTIYF. The chain links TRBV5-4 to TRBJ1-3; no clear D. Trimming took off 10 bases at V and 0 bases at J, with 11 bases between the two ends. Germline CDR1 reads SGHNT; CDR2 reads YYREEE (reference sequence). CDR3 length: 13 residues.

The genes are TRBV5-6 and TRBJ2-7, with 11 bases aligning to TRBD1. V shed 0 bases, J shed 6 bases, and the junction held 5 bases outside the gene matches. The CDR3 length is 15 residues. The germline V gene encodes CDR1 SGHDT and CDR2 YYEEEE. The CDR3 here is CASSLVGQGAPEQYF. The CDR3 DNA reads as TGTGCCAGCAGCTTGGTAGGACAGGGGGCACCCGAGCAGTACTTC.

The rearrangement links TRBV27 to TRBJ1-1; 7 nucleotides agree with TRBD1. V lost 3 bases and J lost 11; bases outside the gene matches: 9. From germline, CDR1 is MNHEY and CDR2 SMNVEV (reference sequence). The CDR3 runs 13 residues. The CDR3, as DNA: TGTGCCAGCAGTTTCCCAGGGGGTAGGGGTGCTTTCTTT. This encodes CASSFPGGRGAFF.

As regards this clone: This CDR3 is also generated by other DNA sequences in the sample. The V call is TRBV6-5, the J call TRBJ2-3; D not resolved. This CDR3 is built from 12 residues. Germline lookup yields CDR1 MNHEY and CDR2 SVGAGI. The V end lost 6 bases, the J end lost 0 bases, and 4 bases lay between the germline ends. CDR3 DNA sequence: TGTGCCAGCAGGGCCAGCACAGATACGCAGTATTTT. Protein: CASRASTDTQYF.

This clone was observed a single time. The chain couples TRBV2 to TRBJ1-1; a weak D match, TRBD1 (6 bases). The germline V gene encodes CDR1 SNHLY and CDR2 FYNNEI. The CDR3 contains 15 residues. Trimming removed 3 bases from V and 0 bases from J, with 11 bases in between. CDR3 nucleotides: TGTGCCAGCAGTGAGCCGGGACAAATGAACACTGAAGCTTTCTTT. Translation gives CASSEPGQMNTEAFF.

The V gene is TRBV19, the J gene TRBJ1-4; possibly TRBD1 for D (6 bases). Germline V gene data show CDR1 as LNHDA and CDR2 as SQIVND (reference sequence). This CDR3 is built from 14 residues. The V and J ends lost 3 bases and 7 bases respectively, with 12 bases between them. CDR3 nucleotides: TGTGCCAGTAGTATCGGGGGGGCTCCTGAAAAACTGTTTTTT. This codes for CASSIGGAPEKLFF.